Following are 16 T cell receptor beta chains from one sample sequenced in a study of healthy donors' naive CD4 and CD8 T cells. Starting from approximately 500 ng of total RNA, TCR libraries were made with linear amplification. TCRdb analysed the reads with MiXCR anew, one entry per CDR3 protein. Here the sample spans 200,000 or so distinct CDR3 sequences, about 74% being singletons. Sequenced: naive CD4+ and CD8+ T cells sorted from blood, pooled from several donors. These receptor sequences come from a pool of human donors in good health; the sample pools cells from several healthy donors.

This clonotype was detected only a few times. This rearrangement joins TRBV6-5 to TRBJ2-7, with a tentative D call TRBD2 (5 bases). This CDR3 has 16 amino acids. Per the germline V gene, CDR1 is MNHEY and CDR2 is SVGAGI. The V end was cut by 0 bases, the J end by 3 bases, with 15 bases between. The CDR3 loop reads CASSYSEAAFFYEQYF. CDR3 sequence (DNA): TGTGCCAGCAGTTACTCGGAGGCAGCCTTCTTCTACGAGCAGTACTTC.

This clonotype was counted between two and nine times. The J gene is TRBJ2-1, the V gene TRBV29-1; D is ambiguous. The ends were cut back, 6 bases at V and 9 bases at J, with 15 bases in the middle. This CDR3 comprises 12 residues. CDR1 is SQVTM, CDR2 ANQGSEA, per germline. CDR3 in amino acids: CSVTERLGEQFF. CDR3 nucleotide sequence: TGCAGCGTCACCGAGAGACTCGGTGAGCAGTTCTTC.

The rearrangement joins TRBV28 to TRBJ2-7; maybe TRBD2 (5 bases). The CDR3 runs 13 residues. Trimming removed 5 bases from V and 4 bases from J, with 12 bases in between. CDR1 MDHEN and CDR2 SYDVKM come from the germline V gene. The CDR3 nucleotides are TGTGCCAGCAGTAAAGGACTGGTATACGAGCAGTACTTC. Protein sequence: CASSKGLVYEQYF.

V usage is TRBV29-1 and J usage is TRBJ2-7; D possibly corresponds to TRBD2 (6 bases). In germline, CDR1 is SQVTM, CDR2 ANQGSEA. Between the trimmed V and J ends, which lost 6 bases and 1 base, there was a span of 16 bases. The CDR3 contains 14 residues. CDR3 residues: CSVRRDGRSYEQYF. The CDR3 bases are TGCAGCGTCCGCCGGGACGGGAGATCCTACGAGCAGTACTTC.

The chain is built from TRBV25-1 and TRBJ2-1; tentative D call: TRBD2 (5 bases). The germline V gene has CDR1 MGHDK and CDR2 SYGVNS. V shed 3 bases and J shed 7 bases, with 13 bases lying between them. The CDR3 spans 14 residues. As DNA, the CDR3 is TGTGCCAGCAGTGAGACCAACCAGCGGAATGAGCAGTTCTTC. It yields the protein CASSETNQRNEQFF. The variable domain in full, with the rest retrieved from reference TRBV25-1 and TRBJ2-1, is EADIYQTPRYLVIGTGKKITLECSQTMGHDKMYWYQQDPGMELHLIHYSYGVNSTEKGDLSSESTVSRIRTEHFPLTLESARPSHTSQYLCASSETNQRNEQFFGPGTRLTVL.

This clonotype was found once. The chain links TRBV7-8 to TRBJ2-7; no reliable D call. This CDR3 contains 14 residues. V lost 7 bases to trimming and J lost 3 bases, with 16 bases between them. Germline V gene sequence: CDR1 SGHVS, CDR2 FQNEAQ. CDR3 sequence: CASTLRGRHYEQYF. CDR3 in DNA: TGTGCCAGCACCCTGAGAGGCCGGCACTACGAGCAGTACTTC.

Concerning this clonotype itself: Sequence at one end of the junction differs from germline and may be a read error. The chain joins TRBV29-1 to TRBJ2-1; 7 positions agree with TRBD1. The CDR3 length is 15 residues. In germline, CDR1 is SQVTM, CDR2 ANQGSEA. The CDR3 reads CSVEDRQGTYNERFF. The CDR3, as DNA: TGCAGCGTTGAAGATCGACAGGGCACCTACAATGAGCGGTTCTTC.

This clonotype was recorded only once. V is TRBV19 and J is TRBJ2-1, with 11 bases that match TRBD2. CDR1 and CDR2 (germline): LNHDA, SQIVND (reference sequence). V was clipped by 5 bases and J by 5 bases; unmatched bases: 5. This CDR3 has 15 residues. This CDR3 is CASSLSGRAHNEQFF. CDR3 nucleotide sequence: TGTGCCAGTAGTCTTAGCGGGAGGGCCCACAATGAGCAGTTCTTC.

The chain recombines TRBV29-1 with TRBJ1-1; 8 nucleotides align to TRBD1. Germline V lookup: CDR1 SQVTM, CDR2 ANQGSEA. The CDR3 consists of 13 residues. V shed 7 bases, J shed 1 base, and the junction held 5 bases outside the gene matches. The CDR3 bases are TGCAGCGGTCGACAGGGGAGGAACACTGAAGCTTTCTTT. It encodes CSGRQGRNTEAFF.

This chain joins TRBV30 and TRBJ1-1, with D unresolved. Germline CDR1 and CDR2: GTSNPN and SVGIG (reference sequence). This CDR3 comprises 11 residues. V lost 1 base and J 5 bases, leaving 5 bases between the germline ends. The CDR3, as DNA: TGTGCCTGGAGTGGAGAAACTGAAGCTTTCTTT. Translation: CAWSGETEAFF.

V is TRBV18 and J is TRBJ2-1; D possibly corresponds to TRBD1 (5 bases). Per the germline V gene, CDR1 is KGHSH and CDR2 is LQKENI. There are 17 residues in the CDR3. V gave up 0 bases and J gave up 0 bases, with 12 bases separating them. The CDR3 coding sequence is TGTGCCAGCTCACCACCTACAGGAAAGAGCTCCTACAATGAGCAGTTCTTC. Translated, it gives CASSPPTGKSSYNEQFF.

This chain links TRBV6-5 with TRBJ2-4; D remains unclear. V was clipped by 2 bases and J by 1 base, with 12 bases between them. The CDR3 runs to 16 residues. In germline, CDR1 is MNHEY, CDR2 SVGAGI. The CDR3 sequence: CASSYQQVGAKNIQYF. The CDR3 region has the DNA TGTGCCAGCAGTTACCAGCAGGTCGGGGCCAAAAACATTCAGTACTTC.

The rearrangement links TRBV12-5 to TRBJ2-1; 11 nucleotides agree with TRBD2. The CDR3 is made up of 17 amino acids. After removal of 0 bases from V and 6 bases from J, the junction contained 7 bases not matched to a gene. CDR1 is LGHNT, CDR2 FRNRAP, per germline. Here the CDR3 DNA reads TGTGCTAGTGGTTTGGTACTAGCGGGAGACGGGGTCAATGAGCAGTTCTTC. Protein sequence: CASGLVLAGDGVNEQFF.

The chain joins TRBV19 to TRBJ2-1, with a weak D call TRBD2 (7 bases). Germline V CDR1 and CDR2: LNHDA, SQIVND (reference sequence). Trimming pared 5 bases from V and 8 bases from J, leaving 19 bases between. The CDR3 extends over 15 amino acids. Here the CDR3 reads CASSANSGGWYEQFF. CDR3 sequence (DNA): TGTGCCAGTAGTGCTAACTCGGGGGGCTGGTATGAGCAGTTCTTC.

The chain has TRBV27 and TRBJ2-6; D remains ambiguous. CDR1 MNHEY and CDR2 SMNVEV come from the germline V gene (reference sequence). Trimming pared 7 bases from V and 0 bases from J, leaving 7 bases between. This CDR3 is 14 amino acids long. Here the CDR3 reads CASTSRSGANVLTF. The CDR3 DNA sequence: TGTGCCAGCACCTCTCGCTCTGGGGCCAACGTCCTGACTTTC. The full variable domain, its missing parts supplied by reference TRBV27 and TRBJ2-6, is EAQVTQNPRYLITVTGKKLTVTCSQNMNHEYMSWYRQDPGLGLRQIYYSMNVEVTDKGDVPEGYKVSRKEKRNFPLILESPSPNQTSLYFCASTSRSGANVLTFGAGSRLTVL.

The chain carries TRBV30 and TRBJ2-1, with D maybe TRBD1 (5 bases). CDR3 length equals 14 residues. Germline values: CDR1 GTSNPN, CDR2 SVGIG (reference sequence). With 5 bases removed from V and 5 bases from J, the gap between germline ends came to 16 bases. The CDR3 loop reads CAWFAQGGHNEQFF. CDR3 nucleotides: TGTGCCTGGTTCGCCCAGGGCGGCCACAATGAGCAGTTCTTC.